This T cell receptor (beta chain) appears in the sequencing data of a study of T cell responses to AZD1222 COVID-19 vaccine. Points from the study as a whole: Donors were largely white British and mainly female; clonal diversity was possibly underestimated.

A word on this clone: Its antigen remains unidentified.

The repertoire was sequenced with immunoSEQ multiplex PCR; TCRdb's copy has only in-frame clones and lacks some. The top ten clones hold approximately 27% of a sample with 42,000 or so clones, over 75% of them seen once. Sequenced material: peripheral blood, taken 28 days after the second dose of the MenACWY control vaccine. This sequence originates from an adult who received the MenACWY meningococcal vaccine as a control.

The CDR3 loop is CASSLASGTDTQYF. The DNA of the CDR3 is TGCGCCAGCAGCTTGGCTAGCGGCACAGATACGCAGTATTTT. This chain links TRBV5-1 with TRBJ2-3; perhaps TRBD2 as D (6 bases). Germline V CDR1 and CDR2: SGHRS, YFSETQ. The V end lost 0 bases, the J end lost 1 base, and 6 bases lay between the germline ends. CDR3 length: 14 amino acids.